This TCR beta chain comes out of a study of blood T cell repertoires in COVID-19. Background on the study: COVID-19 samples from acute and convalescent phases originated in the United States, Italy and Spain. PBMCs, B-cell-depleted T cells, or T cells were the source of the cDNA or gDNA that made up the material.

Recruited during active infection, patients (from Seattle) were subsequently followed longitudinally. Method: immunoSEQ multiplex PCR; TCRdb's copy keeps in-frame clones and lacks some. The profile shows 150,000 to 160,000 clones, around 85% of them singletons. CDR1 SGHTA and CDR2 FQGNSA come from the germline V gene. The CDR3 spans 16 residues. V dropped 6 bases and J dropped 4 bases, with 20 bases sitting between them. The sample was peripheral blood. The chain has TRBV7-2 and TRBJ2-3; D possibly corresponds to TRBD2 (5 bases). The TCR originated in a man aged 55-75 years with COVID-19, enrolled during active disease. The CDR3 protein is CASREAPGILSDTQYF. CDR3 DNA: TGTGCCAGCAGGGAAGCCCCGGGGATTTTGTCAGATACGCAGTATTTT.